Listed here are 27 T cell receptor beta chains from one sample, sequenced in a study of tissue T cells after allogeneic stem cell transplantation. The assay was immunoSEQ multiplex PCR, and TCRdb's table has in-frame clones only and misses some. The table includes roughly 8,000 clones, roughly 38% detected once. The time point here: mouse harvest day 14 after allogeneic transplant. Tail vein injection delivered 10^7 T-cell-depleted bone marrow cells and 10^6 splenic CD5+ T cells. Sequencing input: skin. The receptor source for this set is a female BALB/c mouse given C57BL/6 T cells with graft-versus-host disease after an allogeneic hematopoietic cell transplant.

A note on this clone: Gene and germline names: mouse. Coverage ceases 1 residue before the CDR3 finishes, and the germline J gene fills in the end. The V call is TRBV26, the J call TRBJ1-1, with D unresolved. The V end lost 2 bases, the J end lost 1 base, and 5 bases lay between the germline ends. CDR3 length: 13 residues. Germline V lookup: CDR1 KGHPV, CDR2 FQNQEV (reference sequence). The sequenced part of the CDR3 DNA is TGTGCCAGCAGTCTGGTCGGAAACACAGAAGTCTTC. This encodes CASSLVGNTEVF. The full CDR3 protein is CASSLVGNTEVFF.

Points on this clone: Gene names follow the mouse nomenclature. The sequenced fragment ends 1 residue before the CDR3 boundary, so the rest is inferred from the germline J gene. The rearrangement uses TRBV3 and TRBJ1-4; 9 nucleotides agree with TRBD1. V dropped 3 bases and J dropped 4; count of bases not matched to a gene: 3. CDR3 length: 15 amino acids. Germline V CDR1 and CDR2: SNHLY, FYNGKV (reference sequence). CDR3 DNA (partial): TGTGCCAGCAGCTTTATGACAGGGGGCAACGAAAGATTATTT. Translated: CASSFMTGGNERLF. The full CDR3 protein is CASSFMTGGNERLFF.

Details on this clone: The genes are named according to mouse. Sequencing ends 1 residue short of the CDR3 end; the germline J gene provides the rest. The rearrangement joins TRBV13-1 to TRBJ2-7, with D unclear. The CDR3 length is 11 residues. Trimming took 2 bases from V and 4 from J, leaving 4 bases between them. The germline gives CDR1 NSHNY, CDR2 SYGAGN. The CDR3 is CASSEQYEQYF. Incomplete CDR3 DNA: TGTGCCAGCAGTGAACAGTATGAACAGTAC.

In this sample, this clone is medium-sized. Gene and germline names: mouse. The sequenced CDR3 bases are TGTGCCAGCAGTCTACAGGGCTATGCTGAGCAGTTC. As protein: CASSLQGYAEQF. Given in full, the CDR3 is CASSLQGYAEQFF. The rearrangement joins TRBV26 to TRBJ2-1; tentatively, D is TRBD1 (6 bases). The read terminates 1 residue ahead of where the CDR3 ends, so the germline J gene completes it. V lost 3 bases and J 3 bases, leaving 6 bases between the germline ends. The CDR3 runs to 13 residues. In germline, CDR1 is KGHPV, CDR2 FQNQEV (reference sequence).

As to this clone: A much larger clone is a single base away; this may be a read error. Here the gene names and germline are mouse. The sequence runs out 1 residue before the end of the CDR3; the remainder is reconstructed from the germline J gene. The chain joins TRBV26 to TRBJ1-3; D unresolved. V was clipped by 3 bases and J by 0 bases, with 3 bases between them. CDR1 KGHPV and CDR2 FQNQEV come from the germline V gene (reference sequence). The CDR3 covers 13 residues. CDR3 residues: CASSLYSGNTLYF. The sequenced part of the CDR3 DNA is TGTGCCAGCAGTCTATATTCTGGAAATACGCTCTAT.

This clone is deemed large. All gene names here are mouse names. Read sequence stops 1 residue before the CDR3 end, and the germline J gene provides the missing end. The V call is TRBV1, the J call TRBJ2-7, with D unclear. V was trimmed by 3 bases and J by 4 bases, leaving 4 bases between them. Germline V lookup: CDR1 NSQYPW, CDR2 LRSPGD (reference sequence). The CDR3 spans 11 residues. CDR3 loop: CTCSARYEQYF. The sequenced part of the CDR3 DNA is TGCACCTGCAGTGCTCGATATGAACAGTAC.

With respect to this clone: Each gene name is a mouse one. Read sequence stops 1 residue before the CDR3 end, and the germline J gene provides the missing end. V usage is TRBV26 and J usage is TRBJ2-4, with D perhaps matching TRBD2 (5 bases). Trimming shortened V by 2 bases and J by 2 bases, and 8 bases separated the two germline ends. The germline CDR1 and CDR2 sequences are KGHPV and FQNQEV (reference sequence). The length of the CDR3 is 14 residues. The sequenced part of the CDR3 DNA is TGTGCCAGCAGTCTGAGTGGGGTTCAAAACACCTTGTAC. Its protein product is CASSLSGVQNTLY. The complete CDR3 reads CASSLSGVQNTLYF.

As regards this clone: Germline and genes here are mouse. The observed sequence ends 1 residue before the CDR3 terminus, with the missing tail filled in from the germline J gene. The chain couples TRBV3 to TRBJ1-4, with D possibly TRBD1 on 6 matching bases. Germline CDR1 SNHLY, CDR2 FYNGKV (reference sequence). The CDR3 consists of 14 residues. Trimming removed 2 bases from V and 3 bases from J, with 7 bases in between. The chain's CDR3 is CASSLQGTNERLFF. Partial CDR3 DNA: TGTGCCAGCAGCTTACAGGGGACCAACGAAAGATTATTT.

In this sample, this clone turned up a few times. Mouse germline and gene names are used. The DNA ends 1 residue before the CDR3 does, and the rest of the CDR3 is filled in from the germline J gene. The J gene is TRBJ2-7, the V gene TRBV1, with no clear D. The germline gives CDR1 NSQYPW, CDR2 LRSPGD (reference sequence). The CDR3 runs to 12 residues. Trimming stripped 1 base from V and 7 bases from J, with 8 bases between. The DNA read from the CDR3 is TGCACCTGCAGTGCAGGGGGTGGGGAACAGTAC. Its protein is CTCSAGGGEQY. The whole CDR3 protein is CTCSAGGGEQYF.

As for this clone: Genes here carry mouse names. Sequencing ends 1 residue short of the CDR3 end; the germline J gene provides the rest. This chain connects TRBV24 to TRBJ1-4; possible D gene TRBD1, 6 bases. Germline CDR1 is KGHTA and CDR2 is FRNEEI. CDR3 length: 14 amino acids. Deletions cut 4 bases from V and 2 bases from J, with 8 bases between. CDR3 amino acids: CASSRTASNERLFF. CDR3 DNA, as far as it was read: TGTGCCAGCAGTCGGACAGCGTCCAACGAAAGATTATTT.

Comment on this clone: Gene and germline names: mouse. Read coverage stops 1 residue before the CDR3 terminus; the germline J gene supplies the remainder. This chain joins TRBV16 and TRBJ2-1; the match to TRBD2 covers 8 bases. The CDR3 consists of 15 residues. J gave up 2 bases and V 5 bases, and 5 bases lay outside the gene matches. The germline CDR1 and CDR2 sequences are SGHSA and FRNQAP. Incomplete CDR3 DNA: TGTGCAAGCAGCCCCCTGGGACTGGACTATGCTGAGCAGTTC. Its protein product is CASSPLGLDYAEQF. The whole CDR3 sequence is CASSPLGLDYAEQFF.

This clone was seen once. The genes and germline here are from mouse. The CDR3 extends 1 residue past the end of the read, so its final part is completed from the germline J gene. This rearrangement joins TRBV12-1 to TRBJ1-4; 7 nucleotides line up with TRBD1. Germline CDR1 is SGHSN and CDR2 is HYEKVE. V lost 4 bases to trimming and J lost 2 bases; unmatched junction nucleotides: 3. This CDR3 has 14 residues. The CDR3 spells CASSLGQSNERLFF. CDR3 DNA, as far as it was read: TGTGCCAGCTCCCTGGGACAGTCCAACGAAAGATTATTT.

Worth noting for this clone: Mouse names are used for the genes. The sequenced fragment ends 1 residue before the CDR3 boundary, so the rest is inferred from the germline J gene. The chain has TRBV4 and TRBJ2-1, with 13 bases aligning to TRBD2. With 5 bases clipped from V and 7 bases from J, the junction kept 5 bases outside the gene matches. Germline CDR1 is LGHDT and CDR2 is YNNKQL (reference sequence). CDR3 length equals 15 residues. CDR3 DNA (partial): TGTGCCAGCAGCCGGACTGGGGGGGCAGGGGCTGAGCAGTTC. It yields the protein CASSRTGGAGAEQF. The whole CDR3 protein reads CASSRTGGAGAEQFF.

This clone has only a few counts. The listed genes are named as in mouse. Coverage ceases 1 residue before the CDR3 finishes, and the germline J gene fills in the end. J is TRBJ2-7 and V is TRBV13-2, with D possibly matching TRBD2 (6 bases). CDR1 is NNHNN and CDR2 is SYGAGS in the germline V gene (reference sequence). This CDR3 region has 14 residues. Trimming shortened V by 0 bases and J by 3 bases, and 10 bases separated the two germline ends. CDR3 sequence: CASGDATGSYEQYF. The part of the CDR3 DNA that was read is TGTGCCAGCGGTGATGCAACTGGGAGCTATGAACAGTAC.

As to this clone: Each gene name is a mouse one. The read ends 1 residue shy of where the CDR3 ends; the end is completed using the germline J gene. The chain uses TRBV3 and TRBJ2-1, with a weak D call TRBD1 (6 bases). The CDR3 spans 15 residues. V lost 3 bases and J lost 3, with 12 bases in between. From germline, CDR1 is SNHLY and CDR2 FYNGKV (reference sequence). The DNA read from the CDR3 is TGTGCCAGCAGCTTCCGGGACAAGTCCTATGCTGAGCAGTTC. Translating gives CASSFRDKSYAEQF. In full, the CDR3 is CASSFRDKSYAEQFF. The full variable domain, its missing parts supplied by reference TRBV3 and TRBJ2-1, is GPKVLQIPSHQIIDMGQMVTLNCDPVSNHLYFYWYKQILGQQMEFLVNFYNGKVMEKSKLFKDQFSVERPDGSYFTLKIQPTALEDSAVYFCASSFRDKSYAEQFFGPGTRLTVL.

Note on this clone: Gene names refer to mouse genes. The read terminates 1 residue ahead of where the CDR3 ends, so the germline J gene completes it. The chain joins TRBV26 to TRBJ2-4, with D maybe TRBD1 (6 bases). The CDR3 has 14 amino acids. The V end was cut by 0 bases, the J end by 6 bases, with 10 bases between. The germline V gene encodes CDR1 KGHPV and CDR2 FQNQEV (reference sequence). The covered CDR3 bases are TGTGCCAGCAGTCTGTCGGGAGACAGGAACACCTTGTAC. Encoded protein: CASSLSGDRNTLY. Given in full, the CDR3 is CASSLSGDRNTLYF. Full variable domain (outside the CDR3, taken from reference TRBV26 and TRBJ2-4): NSKVIQTPRYLVKGQGQKAKMRCIPEKGHPVVFWYQQNKNNEFKFLINFQNQEVLQQIDMTEKRFSAECPSNSPCSLEIQSSEAGDSALYLCASSLSGDRNTLYFGAGTRLSVL.

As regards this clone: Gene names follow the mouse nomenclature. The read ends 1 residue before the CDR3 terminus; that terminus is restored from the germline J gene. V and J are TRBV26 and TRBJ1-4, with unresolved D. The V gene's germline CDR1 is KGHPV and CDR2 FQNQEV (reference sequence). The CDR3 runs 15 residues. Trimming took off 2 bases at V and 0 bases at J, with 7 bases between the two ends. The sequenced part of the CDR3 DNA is TGTGCCAGCAGTCTGACCCCAGTTTCCAACGAAAGATTATTT. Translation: CASSLTPVSNERLF. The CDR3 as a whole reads CASSLTPVSNERLFF. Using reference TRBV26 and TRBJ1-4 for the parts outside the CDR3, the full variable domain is NSKVIQTPRYLVKGQGQKAKMRCIPEKGHPVVFWYQQNKNNEFKFLINFQNQEVLQQIDMTEKRFSAECPSNSPCSLEIQSSEAGDSALYLCASSLTPVSNERLFFGHGTKLSVL.

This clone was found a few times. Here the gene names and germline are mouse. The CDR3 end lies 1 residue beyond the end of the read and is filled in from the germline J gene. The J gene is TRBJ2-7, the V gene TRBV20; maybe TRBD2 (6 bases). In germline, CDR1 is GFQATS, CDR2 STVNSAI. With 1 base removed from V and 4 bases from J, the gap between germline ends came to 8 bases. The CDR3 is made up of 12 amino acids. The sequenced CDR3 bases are TGTGGTGCTAGGGGGGACTTTTATGAACAGTAC. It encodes CGARGDFYEQY. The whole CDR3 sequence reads CGARGDFYEQYF.

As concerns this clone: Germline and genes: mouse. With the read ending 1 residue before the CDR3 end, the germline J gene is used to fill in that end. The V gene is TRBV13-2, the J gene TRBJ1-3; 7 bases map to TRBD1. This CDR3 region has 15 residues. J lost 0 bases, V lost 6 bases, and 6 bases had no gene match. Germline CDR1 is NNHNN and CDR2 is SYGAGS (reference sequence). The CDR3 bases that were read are TGTGCCAGCGCCCAGGGGGGGTTTTCTGGAAATACGCTCTAT. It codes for CASAQGGFSGNTLY. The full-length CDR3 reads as CASAQGGFSGNTLYF.

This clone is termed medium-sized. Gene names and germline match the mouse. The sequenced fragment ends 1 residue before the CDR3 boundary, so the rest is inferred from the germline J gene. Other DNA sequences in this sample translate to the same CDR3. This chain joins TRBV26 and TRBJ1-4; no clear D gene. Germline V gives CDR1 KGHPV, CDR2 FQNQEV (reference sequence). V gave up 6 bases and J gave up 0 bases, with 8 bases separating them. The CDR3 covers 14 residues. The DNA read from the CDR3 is TGTGCCAGCAGCCTACAAATTTCCAACGAAAGATTATTT. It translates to CASSLQISNERLF. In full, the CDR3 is CASSLQISNERLFF. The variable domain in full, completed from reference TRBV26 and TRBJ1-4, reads NSKVIQTPRYLVKGQGQKAKMRCIPEKGHPVVFWYQQNKNNEFKFLINFQNQEVLQQIDMTEKRFSAECPSNSPCSLEIQSSEAGDSALYLCASSLQISNERLFFGHGTKLSVL.

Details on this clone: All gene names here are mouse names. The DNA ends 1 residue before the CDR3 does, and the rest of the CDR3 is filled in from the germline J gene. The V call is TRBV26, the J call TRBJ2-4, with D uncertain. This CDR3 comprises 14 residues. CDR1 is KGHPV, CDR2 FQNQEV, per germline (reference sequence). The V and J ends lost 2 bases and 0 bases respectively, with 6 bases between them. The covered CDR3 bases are TGTGCCAGCAGTCTGAGGGCTAGTCAAAACACCTTGTAC. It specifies CASSLRASQNTLY. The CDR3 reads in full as CASSLRASQNTLYF.

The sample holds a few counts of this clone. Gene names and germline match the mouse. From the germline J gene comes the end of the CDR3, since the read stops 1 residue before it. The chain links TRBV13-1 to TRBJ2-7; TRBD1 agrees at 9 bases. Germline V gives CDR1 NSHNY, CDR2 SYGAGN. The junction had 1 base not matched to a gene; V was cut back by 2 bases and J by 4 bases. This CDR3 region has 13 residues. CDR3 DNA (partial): TGTGCCAGCAGTGAGGACAGGGGATATGAACAGTAC. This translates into CASSEDRGYEQY. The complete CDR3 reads CASSEDRGYEQYF.

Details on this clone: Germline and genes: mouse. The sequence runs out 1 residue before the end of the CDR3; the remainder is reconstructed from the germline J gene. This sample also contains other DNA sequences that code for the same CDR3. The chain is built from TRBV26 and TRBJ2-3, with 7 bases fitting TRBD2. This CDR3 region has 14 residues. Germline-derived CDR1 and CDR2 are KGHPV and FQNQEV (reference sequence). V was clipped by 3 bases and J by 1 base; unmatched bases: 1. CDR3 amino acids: CASSLLGGAETLYF. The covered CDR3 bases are TGTGCCAGCAGTCTCCTGGGGGGTGCAGAAACGCTGTAT.

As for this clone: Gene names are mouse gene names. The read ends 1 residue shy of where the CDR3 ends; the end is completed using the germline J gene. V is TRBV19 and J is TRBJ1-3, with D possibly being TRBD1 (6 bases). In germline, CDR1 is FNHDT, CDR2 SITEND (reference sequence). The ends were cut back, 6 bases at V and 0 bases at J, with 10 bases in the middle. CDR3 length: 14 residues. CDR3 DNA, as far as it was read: TGTGCCAGCACCAGGACAGATTCTGGAAATACGCTCTAT. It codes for CASTRTDSGNTLY. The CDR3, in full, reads CASTRTDSGNTLYF.

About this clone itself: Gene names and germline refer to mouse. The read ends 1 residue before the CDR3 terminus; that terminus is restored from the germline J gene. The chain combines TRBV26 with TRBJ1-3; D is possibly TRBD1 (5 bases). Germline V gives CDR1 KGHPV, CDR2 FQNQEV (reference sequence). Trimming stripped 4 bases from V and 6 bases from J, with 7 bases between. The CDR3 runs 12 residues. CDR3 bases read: TGTGCCAGCAGTCAGGACAAAAATACGCTCTAT. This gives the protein CASSQDKNTLY. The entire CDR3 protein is CASSQDKNTLYF.

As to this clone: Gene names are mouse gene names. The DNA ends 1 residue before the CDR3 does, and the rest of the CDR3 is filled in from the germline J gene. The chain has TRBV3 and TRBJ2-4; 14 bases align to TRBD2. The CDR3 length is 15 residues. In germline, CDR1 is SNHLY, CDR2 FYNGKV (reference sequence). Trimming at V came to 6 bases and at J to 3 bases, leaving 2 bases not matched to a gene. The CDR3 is CASRGLGGPQNTLYF. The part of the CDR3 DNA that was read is TGTGCCAGCAGGGGACTGGGGGGGCCCCAAAACACCTTGTAC.

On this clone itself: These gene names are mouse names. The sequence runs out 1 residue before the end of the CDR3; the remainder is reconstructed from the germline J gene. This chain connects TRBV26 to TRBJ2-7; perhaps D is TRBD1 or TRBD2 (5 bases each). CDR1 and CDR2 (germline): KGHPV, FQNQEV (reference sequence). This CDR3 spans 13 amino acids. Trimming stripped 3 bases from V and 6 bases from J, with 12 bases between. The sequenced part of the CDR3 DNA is TGTGCCAGCAGTCTTGTAGGGGCGGGTGAACAGTAC. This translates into CASSLVGAGEQY. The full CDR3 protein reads CASSLVGAGEQYF.